The 8 T cell receptor beta chains below come from one sample, sequenced in a study of blood T cells in healthy people across ages. Primers used in a second PCR of roughly 6 to 11 cycles were a sample-barcoded 5' primer and a J-beta primer mix. TCRdb reprocessed the 5' RACE reads with MiXCR, giving one entry per CDR3 protein. The data show more than 900,000 distinct CDR3 sequences, almost 30% seen once. These data are also associated with another study on T cells of mothers and their children.

Input material: blood. Every receptor here comes from a woman aged 40 to 50 in good health.

This clonotype was recorded at least ten times. This chain joins TRBV5-1 and TRBJ2-7; the D gene is possibly TRBD1 (6 bases). Germline V lookup: CDR1 SGHRS, CDR2 YFSETQ. The CDR3 has 12 residues. The V end lost 4 bases, the J end lost 2 bases, and 7 bases lay between the germline ends. CDR3 coding DNA: TGCGCCAGCAGCAAGGGGGCCTACGAGCAGTACTTC. Protein product: CASSKGAYEQYF.

This chain uses TRBV5-1 with TRBJ2-7, with TRBD1 identical over 9 bases. The germline CDR1 and CDR2 sequences are SGHRS and YFSETQ. The CDR3 length is 16 residues. The J segment lost 5 bases and the V segment lost 4 bases, leaving 13 bases of the junction unmatched. Here the CDR3 reads CASSPWGGTGFNEQYF. Written as DNA, the CDR3 is TGCGCCAGCAGCCCCTGGGGGGGGACAGGGTTTAACGAGCAGTACTTC.

This chain uses TRBV28 with TRBJ1-2; tentative D call: TRBD1 (5 bases). The germline V gene has CDR1 MDHEN and CDR2 SYDVKM. The CDR3 covers 16 residues. The V gene lost 5 bases and the J gene lost 4 bases, with 20 bases spanning the gap. The CDR3 nucleotides are TGTGCCAGCAGTCCTCACCCAGGATCGGGGGTCTATGGCTACACCTTC. Protein sequence: CASSPHPGSGVYGYTF.

This clonotype showed up just a few times. The chain couples TRBV7-2 to TRBJ2-7, with 8 positions matching TRBD2. CDR1 is SGHTA, CDR2 FQGNSA, per germline. This CDR3 comprises 17 residues. The ends lost 1 base at V and 2 bases at J; junction bases unmatched: 10. The CDR3 region has the DNA TGTGCCAGCAGCTTAGGGGGAGGTAGCGGGGCAGCCTACGAGCAGTACTTC. Amino acid sequence: CASSLGGGSGAAYEQYF.

Many counts were recorded for this clonotype. The CDR3 protein is CSAGRGTNEKLFF. Written as DNA, the CDR3 is TGCAGCGCCGGCCGGGGGACTAATGAAAAACTGTTTTTT. The V gene is TRBV29-1, the J gene TRBJ1-4; perhaps TRBD1 as D (5 bases). The CDR3 spans 13 residues. Germline V gene lookup returns CDR1 SQVTM and CDR2 ANQGSEA. The V end was cut by 7 bases, the J end by 2 bases, with 11 bases between.

J is TRBJ2-1 and V is TRBV6-6, with D possibly matching TRBD2 (6 bases). Trimming cost V 6 bases and J 7 bases, with 13 bases left between them. Germline CDR1 and CDR2: MNHNY and SVGAGI (reference sequence). This CDR3 comprises 13 residues. The CDR3 bases are TGTGCCAGCAGCCCCACCGCGGGGAATGAGCAGTTCTTC. It is translated as CASSPTAGNEQFF.

V gene TRBV7-3 combines with J gene TRBJ2-2; no clear D gene. Per the germline V gene, CDR1 is SGHTA and CDR2 is FQGTGA. The V end lost 5 bases, the J end lost 2 bases, and 12 bases lay between the germline ends. CDR3 length: 15 residues. CDR3 nucleotide sequence: TGTGCCAGCAGCCCAGACACGGCCAACACCGGGGAGCTGTTTTTT. Translation: CASSPDTANTGELFF.

This clonotype appeared many times. The chain employs TRBV20-1 and TRBJ2-1; D not certain. Germline V CDR1 and CDR2: DFQATT, SNEGSKA (reference sequence). The CDR3 is made up of 13 amino acids. V was trimmed by 3 bases and J by 5 bases, leaving 11 bases between them. DNA for the CDR3: TGCAGTGCTAGGCCCCCGTGGGACAATGAGCAGTTCTTC. It codes for CSARPPWDNEQFF.